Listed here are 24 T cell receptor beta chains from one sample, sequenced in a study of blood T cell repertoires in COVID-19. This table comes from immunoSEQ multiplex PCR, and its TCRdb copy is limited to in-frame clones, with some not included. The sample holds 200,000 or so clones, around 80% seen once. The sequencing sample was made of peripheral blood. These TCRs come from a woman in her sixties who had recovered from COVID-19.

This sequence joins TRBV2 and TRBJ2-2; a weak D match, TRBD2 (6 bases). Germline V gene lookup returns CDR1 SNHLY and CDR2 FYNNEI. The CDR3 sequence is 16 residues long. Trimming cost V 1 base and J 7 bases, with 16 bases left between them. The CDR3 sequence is CASSEVGVAEGGELFF. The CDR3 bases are TGTGCCAGCAGTGAAGTCGGAGTAGCGGAGGGCGGGGAGCTGTTTTTT.

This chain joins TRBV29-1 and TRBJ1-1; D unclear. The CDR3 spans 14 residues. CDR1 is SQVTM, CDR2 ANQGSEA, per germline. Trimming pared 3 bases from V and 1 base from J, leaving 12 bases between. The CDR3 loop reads CSVEWPWRNTEAFF. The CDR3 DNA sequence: TGCAGCGTTGAGTGGCCGTGGAGGAACACTGAAGCTTTCTTT.

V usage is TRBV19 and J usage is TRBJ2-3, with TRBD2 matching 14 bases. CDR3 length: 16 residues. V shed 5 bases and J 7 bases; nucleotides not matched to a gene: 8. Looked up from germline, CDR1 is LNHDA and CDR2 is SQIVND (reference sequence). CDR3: CASSPGLAGGRNTQYF. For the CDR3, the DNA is TGTGCCAGTAGTCCAGGACTAGCGGGGGGAAGGAATACGCAGTATTTT. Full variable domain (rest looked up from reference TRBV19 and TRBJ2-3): DGGITQSPKYLFRKEGQNVTLSCEQNLNHDAMYWYRQDPGQGLRLIYYSQIVNDFQKGDIAEGYSVSREKKESFPLTVTSAQKNPTAFYLCASSPGLAGGRNTQYFGPGTRLTVL.

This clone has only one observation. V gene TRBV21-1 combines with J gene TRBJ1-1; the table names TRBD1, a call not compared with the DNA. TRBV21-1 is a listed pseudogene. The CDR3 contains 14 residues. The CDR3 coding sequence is TGTGCCAGCATCCATTGGGGACAGAACACTGAAGCTTTCTTT. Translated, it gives CASIHWGQNTEAFF.

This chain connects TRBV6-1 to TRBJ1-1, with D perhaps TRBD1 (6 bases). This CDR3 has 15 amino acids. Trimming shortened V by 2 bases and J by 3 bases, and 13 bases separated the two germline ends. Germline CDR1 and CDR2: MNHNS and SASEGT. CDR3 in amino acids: CASSELVGAYTEAFF. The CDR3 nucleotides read TGTGCCAGCAGTGAATTGGTGGGGGCGTACACTGAAGCTTTCTTT.

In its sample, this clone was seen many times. The CDR3 DNA sequence: TGCAGCGTGAAGACAGGGACGAACACTGAAGCTTTCTTT. Its protein product is CSVKTGTNTEAFF. V is TRBV29-1 and J is TRBJ1-1, with 7 bases matching TRBD1. V was pared by 6 bases and J by 1 base, with 5 bases of the junction left unmatched. The CDR3 totals 13 residues. Germline V gene data show CDR1 as SQVTM and CDR2 as ANQGSEA.

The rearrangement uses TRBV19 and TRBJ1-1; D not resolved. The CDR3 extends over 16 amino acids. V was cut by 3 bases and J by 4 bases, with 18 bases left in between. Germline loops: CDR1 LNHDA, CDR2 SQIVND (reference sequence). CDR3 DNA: TGTGCCAGTAGTATTAGTTCGGGTAGCTCGGGCACTGAAGCTTTCTTT. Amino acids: CASSISSGSSGTEAFF.

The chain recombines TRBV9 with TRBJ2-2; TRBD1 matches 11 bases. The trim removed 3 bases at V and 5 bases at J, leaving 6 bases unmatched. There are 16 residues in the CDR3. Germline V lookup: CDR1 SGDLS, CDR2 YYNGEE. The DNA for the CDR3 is TGTGCCAGCAGCGCCCGGGACAGGGGGGTTACCGGGGAGCTGTTTTTT. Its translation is CASSARDRGVTGELFF.

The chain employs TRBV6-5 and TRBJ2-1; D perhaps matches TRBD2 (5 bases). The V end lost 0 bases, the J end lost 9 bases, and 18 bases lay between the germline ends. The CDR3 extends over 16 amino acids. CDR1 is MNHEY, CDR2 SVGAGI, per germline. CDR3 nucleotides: TGTGCCAGCAGTTACTCTTCTGGGCTAGCTCTCAGTGAGCAGTTCTTC. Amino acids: CASSYSSGLALSEQFF.

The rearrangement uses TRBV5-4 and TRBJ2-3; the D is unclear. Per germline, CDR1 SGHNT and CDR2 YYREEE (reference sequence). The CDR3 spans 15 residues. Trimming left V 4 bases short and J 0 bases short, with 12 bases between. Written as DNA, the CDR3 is TGTGCCAGCAGCCACCACAAAGATAGCACAGATACGCAGTATTTT. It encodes CASSHHKDSTDTQYF.

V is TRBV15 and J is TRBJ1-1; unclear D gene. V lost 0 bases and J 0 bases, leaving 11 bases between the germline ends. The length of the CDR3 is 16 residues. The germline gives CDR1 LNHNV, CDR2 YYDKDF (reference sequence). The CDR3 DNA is TGTGCCACCAGCAGAGATTACGCGGGAATGAACACTGAAGCTTTCTTT. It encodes CATSRDYAGMNTEAFF.

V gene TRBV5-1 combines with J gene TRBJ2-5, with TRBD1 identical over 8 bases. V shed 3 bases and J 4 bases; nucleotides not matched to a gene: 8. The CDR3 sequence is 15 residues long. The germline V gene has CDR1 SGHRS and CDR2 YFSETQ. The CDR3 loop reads CASSSRQGMGETQYF. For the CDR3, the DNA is TGCGCCAGCAGCTCGAGACAGGGGATGGGAGAGACCCAGTACTTC.

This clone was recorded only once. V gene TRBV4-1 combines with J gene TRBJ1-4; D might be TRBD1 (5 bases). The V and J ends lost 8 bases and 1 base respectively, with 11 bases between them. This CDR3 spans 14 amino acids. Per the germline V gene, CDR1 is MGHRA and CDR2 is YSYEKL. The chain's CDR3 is CASWDLQTNEKLFF. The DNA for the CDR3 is TGCGCCAGCTGGGACTTACAAACTAATGAAAAACTGTTTTTT.

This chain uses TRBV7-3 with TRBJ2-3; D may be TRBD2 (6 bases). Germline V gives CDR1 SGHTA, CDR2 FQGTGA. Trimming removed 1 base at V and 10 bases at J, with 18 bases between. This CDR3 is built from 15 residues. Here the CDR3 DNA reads TGTGCCAGCAGCTTAAGTGGGGGGAGAAGGCTTGCGCAGTATTTT. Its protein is CASSLSGGRRLAQYF.

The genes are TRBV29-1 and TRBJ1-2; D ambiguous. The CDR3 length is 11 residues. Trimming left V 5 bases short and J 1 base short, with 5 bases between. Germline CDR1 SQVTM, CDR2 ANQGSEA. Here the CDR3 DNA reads TGCAGCGTTACAGATAACTATGGCTACACCTTC. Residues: CSVTDNYGYTF.

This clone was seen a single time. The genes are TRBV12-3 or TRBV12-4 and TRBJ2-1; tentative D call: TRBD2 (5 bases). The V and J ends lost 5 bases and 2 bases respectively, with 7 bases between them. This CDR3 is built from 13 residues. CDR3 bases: TGTGCCAGCAGTACTAGTCCCTACAATGAGCAGTTCTTC. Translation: CASSTSPYNEQFF.

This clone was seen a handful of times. CDR3 loop: CASSSDSHEQYF. The CDR3 DNA reads TGTGCCAGCAGCAGCGACAGCCACGAGCAGTACTTC. The chain is built from TRBV7-2 and TRBJ2-7; the D gene is possibly TRBD1 (5 bases). The CDR3 is 12 amino acids. Germline V gene data show CDR1 as SGHTA and CDR2 as FQGNSA. Trimming stripped 5 bases from V and 5 bases from J, with 10 bases between.

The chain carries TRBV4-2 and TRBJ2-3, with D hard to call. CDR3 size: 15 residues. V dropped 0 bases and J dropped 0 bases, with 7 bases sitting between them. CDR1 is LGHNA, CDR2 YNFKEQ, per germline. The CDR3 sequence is CASSQDPQSTDTQYF. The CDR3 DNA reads TGTGCCAGCAGCCAAGACCCCCAGAGCACAGATACGCAGTATTTT.

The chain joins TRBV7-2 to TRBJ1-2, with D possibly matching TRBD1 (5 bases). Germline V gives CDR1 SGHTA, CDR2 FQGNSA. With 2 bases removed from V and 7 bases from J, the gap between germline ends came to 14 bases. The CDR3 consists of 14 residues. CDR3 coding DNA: TGTGCCAGCAGCTTAACAGCCCTCCAGGGTGGCTACACCTTC. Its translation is CASSLTALQGGYTF.

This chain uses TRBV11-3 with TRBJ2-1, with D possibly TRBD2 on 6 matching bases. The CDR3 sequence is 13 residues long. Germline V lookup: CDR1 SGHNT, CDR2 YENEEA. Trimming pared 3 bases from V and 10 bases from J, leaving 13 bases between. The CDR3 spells CASSLETSREQFF. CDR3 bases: TGTGCCAGCAGCTTGGAAACTAGCCGGGAGCAGTTCTTC.

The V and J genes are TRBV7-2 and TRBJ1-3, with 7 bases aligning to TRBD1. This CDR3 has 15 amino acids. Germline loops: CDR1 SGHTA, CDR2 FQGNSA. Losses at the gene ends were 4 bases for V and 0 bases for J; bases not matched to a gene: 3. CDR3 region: CASSSTGVSGNTIYF. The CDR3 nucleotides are TGTGCCAGCAGCTCCACAGGGGTCTCTGGAAACACCATATATTTT.

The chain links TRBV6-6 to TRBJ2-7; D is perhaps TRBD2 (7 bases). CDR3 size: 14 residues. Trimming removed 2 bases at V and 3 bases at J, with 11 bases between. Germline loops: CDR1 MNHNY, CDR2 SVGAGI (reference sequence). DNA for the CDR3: TGTGCCAGCAGTTACAGGGGGGGGCGCTACGAGCAGTACTTC. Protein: CASSYRGGRYEQYF.

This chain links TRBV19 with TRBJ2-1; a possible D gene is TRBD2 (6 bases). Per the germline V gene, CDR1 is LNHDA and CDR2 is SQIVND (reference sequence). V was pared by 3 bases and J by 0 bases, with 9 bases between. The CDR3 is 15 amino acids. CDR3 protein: CASSMAGFSYNEQFF. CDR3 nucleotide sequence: TGTGCCAGTAGTATGGCGGGGTTCTCCTACAATGAGCAGTTCTTC.

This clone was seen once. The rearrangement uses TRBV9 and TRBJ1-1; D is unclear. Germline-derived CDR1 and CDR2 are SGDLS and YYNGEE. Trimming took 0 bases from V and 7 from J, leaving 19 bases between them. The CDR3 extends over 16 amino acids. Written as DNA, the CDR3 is TGTGCCAGCAGCGTAGATCCGGGAATGGTTGATGATGAAGCTTTCTTT. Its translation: CASSVDPGMVDDEAFF. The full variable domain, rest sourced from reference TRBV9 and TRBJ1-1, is DSGVTQTPKHLITATGQRVTLRCSPRSGDLSVYWYQQSLDQGLQFLIQYYNGEERAKGNILERFSAQQFPDLHSELNLSSLELGDSALYFCASSVDPGMVDDEAFFGQGTRLTVV.